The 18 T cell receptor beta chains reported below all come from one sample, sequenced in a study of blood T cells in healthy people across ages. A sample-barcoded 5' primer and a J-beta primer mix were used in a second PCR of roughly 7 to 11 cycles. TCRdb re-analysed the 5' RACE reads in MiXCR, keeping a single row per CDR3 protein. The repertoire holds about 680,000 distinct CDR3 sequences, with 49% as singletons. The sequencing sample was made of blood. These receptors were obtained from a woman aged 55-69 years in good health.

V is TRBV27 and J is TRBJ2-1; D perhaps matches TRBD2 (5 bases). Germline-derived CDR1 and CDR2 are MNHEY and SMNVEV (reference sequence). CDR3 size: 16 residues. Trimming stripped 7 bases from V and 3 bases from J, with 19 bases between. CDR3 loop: CASKPTGLPRYNEQFF. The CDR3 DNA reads TGTGCCAGCAAGCCAACTGGACTGCCCCGCTACAATGAGCAGTTCTTC.

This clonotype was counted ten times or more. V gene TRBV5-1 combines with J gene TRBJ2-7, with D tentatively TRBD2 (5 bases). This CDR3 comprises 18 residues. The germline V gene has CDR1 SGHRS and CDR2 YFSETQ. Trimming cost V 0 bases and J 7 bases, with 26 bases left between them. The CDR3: CASSLVGDPAGENNEQYF. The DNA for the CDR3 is TGCGCCAGCAGCTTGGTGGGAGATCCTGCGGGTGAAAACAATGAGCAGTACTTC.

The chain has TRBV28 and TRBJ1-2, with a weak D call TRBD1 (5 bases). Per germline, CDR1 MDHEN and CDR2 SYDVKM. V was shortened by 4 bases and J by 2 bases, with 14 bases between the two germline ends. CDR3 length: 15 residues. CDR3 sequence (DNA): TGTGCCAGCAGTTCTCGCTGGGGGACCAACTATGGCTACACCTTC. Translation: CASSSRWGTNYGYTF.

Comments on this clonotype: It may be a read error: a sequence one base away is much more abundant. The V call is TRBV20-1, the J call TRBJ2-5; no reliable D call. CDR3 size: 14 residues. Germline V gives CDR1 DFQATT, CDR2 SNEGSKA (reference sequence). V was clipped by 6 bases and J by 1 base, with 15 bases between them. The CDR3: CSATRLPPQETQYF. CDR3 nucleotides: TGCAGTGCCACACGGCTACCTCCCCAAGAGACCCAGTACTTC.

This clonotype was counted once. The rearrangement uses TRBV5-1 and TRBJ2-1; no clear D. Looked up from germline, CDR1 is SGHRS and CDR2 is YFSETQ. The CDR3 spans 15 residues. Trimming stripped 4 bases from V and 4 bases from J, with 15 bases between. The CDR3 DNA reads TGCGCCAGCAGCCTTATTAGCCTTAGATACAATGAGCAGTTCTTC. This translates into CASSLISLRYNEQFF.

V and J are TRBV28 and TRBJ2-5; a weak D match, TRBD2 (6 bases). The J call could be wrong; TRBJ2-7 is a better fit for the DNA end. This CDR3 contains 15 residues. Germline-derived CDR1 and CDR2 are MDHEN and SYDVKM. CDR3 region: CASSFGGSVAYEQYF. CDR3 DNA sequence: TGTGCCAGCAGTTTCGGGGGATCGGTCGCCTACGAGCAGTACTTC.

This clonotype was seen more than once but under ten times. DNA for the CDR3: TGCAGTGCTAGAGGGAGGACTAGCACCTACGAGCAGTACTTC. It yields the protein CSARGRTSTYEQYF. The chain links TRBV20-1 to TRBJ2-7, with 8 nucleotides matching TRBD2. The J segment lost 2 bases and the V segment lost 1 base, leaving 4 bases of the junction unmatched. The CDR3 is made up of 14 amino acids. Germline CDR1 and CDR2: DFQATT and SNEGSKA (reference sequence).

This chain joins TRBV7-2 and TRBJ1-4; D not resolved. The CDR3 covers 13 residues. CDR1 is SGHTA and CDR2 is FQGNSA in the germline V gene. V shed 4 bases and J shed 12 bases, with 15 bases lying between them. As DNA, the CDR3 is TGTGCCAGCAGCTCCTTATACGGGGAAGAACTGTTTTTT. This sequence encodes CASSSLYGEELFF. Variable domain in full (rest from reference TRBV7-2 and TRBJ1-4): GAGVSQSPSNKVTEKGKDVELRCDPISGHTALYWYRQSLGQGLEFLIYFQGNSAPDKSGLPSDRFSAERTGGSVSTLTIQRTQQEDSAVYLCASSSLYGEELFFGSGTQLSVL.

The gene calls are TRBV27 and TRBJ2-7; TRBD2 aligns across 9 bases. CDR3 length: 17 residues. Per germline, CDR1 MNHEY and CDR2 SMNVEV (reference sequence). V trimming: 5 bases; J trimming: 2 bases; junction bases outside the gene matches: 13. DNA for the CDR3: TGTGCCAGCAGTATACCCCTAGATAGCGGGAGCCCCTACGAGCAGTACTTC. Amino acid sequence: CASSIPLDSGSPYEQYF.

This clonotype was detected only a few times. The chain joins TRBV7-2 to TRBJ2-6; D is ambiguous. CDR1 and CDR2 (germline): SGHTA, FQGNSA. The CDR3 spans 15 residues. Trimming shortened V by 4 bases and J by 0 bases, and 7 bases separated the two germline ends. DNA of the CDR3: TGTGCCAGCAGCTACGGCCTCTCTGGGGCCAACGTCCTGACTTTC. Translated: CASSYGLSGANVLTF.

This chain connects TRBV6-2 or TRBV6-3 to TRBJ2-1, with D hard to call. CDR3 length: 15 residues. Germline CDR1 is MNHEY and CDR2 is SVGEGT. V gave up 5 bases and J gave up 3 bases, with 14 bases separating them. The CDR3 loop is CASSKLNDIYNEQFF. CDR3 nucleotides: TGTGCCAGCAGTAAACTAAACGACATCTACAATGAGCAGTTCTTC.

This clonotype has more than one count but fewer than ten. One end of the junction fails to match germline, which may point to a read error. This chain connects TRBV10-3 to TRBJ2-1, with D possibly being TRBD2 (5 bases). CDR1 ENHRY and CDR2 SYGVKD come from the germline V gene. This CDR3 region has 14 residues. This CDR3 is CAISRENLHNERFF. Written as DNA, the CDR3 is TGTGCCATCAGTAGGGAGAATTTACACAATGAGCGGTTCTTC.

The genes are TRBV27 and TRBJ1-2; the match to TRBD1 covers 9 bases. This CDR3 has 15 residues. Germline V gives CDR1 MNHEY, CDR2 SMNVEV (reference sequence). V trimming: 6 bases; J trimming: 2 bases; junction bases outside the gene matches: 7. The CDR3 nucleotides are TGTGCCAGCAGGCAATGGGACAGGGAAAACTATGGCTACACCTTC. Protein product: CASRQWDRENYGYTF.

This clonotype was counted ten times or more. The CDR3 DNA reads as TGCGCCAGCAGCCAAGAACTTGGAGCCCCTGAGCAGTTCTTC. It codes for CASSQELGAPEQFF. This chain uses TRBV4-3 with TRBJ2-1; D is ambiguous. Trimming shortened V by 0 bases and J by 9 bases, and 12 bases separated the two germline ends. The CDR3 runs to 14 residues. Looked up from germline, CDR1 is LGHNA and CDR2 is YSLEER.

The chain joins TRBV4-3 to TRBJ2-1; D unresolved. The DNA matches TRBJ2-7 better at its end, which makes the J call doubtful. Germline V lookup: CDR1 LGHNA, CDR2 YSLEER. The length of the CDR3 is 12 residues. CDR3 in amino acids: CASSQYNNEQYF. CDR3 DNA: TGCGCCAGCAGCCAGTACAACAATGAGCAGTACTTC.

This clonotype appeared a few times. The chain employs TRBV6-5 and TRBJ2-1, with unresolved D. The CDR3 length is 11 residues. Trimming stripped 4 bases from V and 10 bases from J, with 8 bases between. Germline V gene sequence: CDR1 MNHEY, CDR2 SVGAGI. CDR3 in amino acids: CASSSAYEQFF. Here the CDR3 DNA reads TGTGCCAGCAGTTCCGCGTACGAGCAGTTCTTC.

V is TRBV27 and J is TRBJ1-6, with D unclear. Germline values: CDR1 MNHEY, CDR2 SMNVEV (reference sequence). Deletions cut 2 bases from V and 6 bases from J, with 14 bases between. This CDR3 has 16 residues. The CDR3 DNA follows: TGTGCCAGCAGTTTAAATCCCGGACGGGTTAATTCACCCCTCCACTTT. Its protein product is CASSLNPGRVNSPLHF.

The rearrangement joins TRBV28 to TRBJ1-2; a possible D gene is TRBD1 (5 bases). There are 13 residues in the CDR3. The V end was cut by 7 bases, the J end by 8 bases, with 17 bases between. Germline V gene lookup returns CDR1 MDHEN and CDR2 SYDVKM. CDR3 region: CASNTGRSLGYTF. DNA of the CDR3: TGTGCCAGCAACACGGGACGGAGCTTAGGCTACACCTTC.